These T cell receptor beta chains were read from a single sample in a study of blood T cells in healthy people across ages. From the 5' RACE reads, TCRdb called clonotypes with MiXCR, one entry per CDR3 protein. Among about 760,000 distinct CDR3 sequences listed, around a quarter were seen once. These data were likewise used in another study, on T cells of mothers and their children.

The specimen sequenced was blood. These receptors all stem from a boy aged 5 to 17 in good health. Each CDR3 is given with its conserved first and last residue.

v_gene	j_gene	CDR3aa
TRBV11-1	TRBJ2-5	CASRAAETQYF
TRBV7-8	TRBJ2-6	CASSSRFRGRGGANVLTF
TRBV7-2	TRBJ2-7	CASSSAGQGSYEQYF
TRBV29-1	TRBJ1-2	CSTAGLLGGYTF
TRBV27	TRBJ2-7	CASSFRLGDTTYEQYF
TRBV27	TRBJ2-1	CASSLTGLIYGVGGNEQFF
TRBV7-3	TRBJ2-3	CASSFSGYSTDTQYF
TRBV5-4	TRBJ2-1	CASSLGTRGENEQFF
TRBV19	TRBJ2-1	CASSIGGLLYNEQFF
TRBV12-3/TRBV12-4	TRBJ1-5	CASSLIARGLGQSNQPQHF
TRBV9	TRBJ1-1	CASSVGAGDPNTEAFF
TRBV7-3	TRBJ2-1	CASSSTAGGYNEQFF
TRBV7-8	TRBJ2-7	CASSSLVGDAYEQYF
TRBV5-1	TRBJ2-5	CASSLAPAGEAETQYF
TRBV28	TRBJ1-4	CASSLRGPNEKLFF
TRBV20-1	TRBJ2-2	CSARAGTSGELFF
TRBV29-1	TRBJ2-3	CSVESGVSADTQYF
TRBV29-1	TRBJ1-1	CSVVKTGRNTEAFF
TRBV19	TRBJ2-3	CATRDRVGGTDTQYF
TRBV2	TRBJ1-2	CASRHGTGEGYGYTF
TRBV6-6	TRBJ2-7	CASSYAQGRSYEQYF
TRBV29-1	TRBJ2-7	CSVEGVGTEYEQYF
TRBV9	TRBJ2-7	CASSAGLAGEAQYF
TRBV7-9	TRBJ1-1	CASRRGGRAEAFF
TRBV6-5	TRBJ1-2	CASSVTGDHGYTF
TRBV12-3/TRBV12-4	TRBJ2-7	CASSPVAGGEQYF